This T cell receptor (beta chain) was captured in a study of T cell responses to AZD1222 COVID-19 vaccine. Trimming left V 0 bases short and J 4 bases short, with 13 bases between. CDR1 is SGDLS, CDR2 YYNGEE, per germline. The CDR3 runs to 15 residues. The table came from immunoSEQ multiplex PCR; TCRdb's copy has only in-frame clones and leaves some out. The table shows about 140,000 clones, with about 92% occurring only once. The J gene is TRBJ1-1, the V gene TRBV9, with a possible D match to TRBD1 (5 bases). The source of this sequence is an adult in good health. Sequences were derived from peripheral blood, sampled on day 0 of MenACWY control vaccination. The CDR3 DNA is TGTGCCAGCAGCGTAGGGGGCAGGGCAAGCACTGAAGCTTTCTTT. It is translated as CASSVGGRASTEAFF.